This T cell receptor beta chain was captured by sequencing in a study of T cell repertoires in ileal Crohn's disease. Looking at the study overall: Biopsies of the neoterminal ileum at postoperative colonoscopy form M6 samples.

Study outcomes and limitations: Within the first postoperative year, endoscopy came at median approximately 6.6 months.

This clone appeared a few times. What it binds is not known. Assay: immunoSEQ multiplex PCR; the TCRdb copy retains only in-frame clones and omits some. The table shows about 2,200 clones, with 62% occurring only once. The CDR3 totals 15 residues. The germline V gene has CDR1 SGHRS and CDR2 YFSETQ. Trimming pared 4 bases from V and 2 bases from J, leaving 16 bases between. Time point given: neoterminal ileum biopsy at postoperative endoscopy, about 6 months after surgery. Material for sequencing was ileal tissue. The chain employs TRBV5-1 and TRBJ2-7; weak D call: TRBD1 (5 bases). The clonotype comes from an adult with Crohn's disease. The CDR3 DNA reads as TGCGCCAGCAGCCCTACAGACAGTCGAGCCTACGAGCAGTACTTC. Translation gives CASSPTDSRAYEQYF.